Here is one TCR beta chain with its context. The antigen is not known. The germline CDR1 and CDR2 sequences are LNHNV and YYDKDF (reference sequence). CDR3 size: 16 residues. Trimming stripped 0 bases from V and 3 bases from J, with 14 bases between. The data were taken from a study of T cell repertoires in cytomegalovirus infection. Whole-study context: From public TCR beta signatures came an indication of both CMV infection and matching HLA type.

Study observations and caveats: Within the response measured ex vivo, HLA-C-restricted CMV-specific TCR beta clonotypes were dominant. Summed public TCR beta family frequency identified CMV carriers bearing the relevant HLA.

Using its own MiXCR run on the reads, TCRdb lists one record per CDR3 protein. This sample yields approximately 910,000 distinct CDR3 sequences, of which roughly 30% are seen a single time; over 13% belongs to the top ten. This TCR came from a human donor in good health (CMV status not recorded). Some clones in this sample may be carry-over from other donors' samples. This sample comprised cultured CD8+ T cells from PBMCs, obtained from culture after CMV antigen stimulation. This sequence joins TRBV15 and TRBJ2-5; a weak D match, TRBD1 (6 bases). CDR3 nucleotide sequence: TGTGCCACCAGCAGAGATCCAAGACAGGATAAAGAGACCCAGTACTTC. This translates into CATSRDPRQDKETQYF.